Listed here are 9 T cell receptor beta chains from one sample, sequenced in a study of blood T cell repertoires in COVID-19. The data were produced by immunoSEQ multiplex PCR, yet TCRdb's version contains in-frame clones alone and is incomplete. The sample lists approximately 180,000 clones, 87% occurring once. The sample was peripheral blood. All receptors derive from a woman in her 70s with COVID-19, enrolled during active disease.

The chain employs TRBV7-9 and TRBJ1-2; D possibly corresponds to TRBD1 (5 bases). The CDR3 runs to 14 residues. The V end was cut by 5 bases, the J end by 3 bases, with 13 bases between. The germline gives CDR1 SEHNR, CDR2 FQNEAQ (reference sequence). The CDR3 bases are TGTGCCAGCAGCAACCGACAGATACACTATGGCTACACCTTC. Amino acid sequence: CASSNRQIHYGYTF.

The chain is built from TRBV12-3 or TRBV12-4 and TRBJ1-1, with a tentative D call TRBD1 (6 bases). The CDR3 covers 12 residues. Trimming left V 10 bases short and J 10 bases short, with 19 bases between. The chain's CDR3 is CATRAGVRRAFF. The CDR3 coding sequence is TGTGCCACCCGGGCAGGGGTTCGGAGAGCTTTCTTT.

This clone has just a few counts. The rearrangement joins TRBV19 to TRBJ2-3; TRBD1 agrees at 8 bases. With 4 bases clipped from V and 6 bases from J, the junction kept 12 bases outside the gene matches. Germline CDR1 is LNHDA and CDR2 is SQIVND (reference sequence). The CDR3 runs to 16 residues. The CDR3 region has the DNA TGTGCCAGTAGTAGGACCCTGGACAGGGTTTACGATACGCAGTATTTT. Amino acid sequence: CASSRTLDRVYDTQYF.

This rearrangement joins TRBV28 to TRBJ2-5, with TRBD1 identical over 9 bases. This CDR3 has 13 residues. The V segment lost 6 bases and the J segment 5 bases; nucleotides outside the gene matches: 4. Germline V CDR1 and CDR2: MDHEN, SYDVKM. The CDR3 loop is CASRGQGMETQYF. In DNA, the CDR3 is TGTGCCAGCAGGGGACAGGGAATGGAGACCCAGTACTTC.

The chain carries TRBV6-1 and TRBJ1-2; D is undetermined. Germline CDR1 MNHNS, CDR2 SASEGT. The CDR3 is 16 amino acids. Trimming removed 0 bases at V and 5 bases at J, with 16 bases between. The CDR3 is CASSEAFTEPQYGYTF. The CDR3 nucleotides are TGTGCCAGCAGTGAAGCGTTTACAGAACCTCAATATGGCTACACCTTC.

The CDR3 protein is CATHGTLLYEQYF. CDR3 DNA: TGTGCCACCCACGGGACACTCCTCTACGAGCAGTACTTC. The chain carries TRBV2 and TRBJ2-7; D is possibly TRBD1 (6 bases). The ends were cut back, 10 bases at V and 3 bases at J, with 16 bases in the middle. The CDR3 is 13 residues long. The germline V gene has CDR1 SNHLY and CDR2 FYNNEI.

A few counts support this clone. The rearrangement uses TRBV5-1 and TRBJ2-2, with no clear D. This CDR3 has 13 amino acids. Looked up from germline, CDR1 is SGHRS and CDR2 is YFSETQ. Trimming stripped 6 bases from V and 1 base from J, with 7 bases between. CDR3 amino acids: CASTVGNTGELFF. The CDR3 DNA follows: TGCGCCAGCACGGTCGGGAACACCGGGGAGCTGTTTTTT.

The rearrangement uses TRBV18 and TRBJ1-2; D perhaps matches TRBD1 (5 bases). The CDR3 runs 15 residues. V was clipped by 3 bases and J by 5 bases, with 16 bases between them. Germline CDR1 is KGHSH and CDR2 is LQKENI. CDR3 bases: TGTGCCAGCTCACCGAGTTCCCAGGGTGAATATGGCTACACCTTC. Translated: CASSPSSQGEYGYTF.

The rearrangement links TRBV12-1 to TRBJ2-7; TRBD2, as called in the table, went unchecked against the DNA. TRBV12-1 is an annotated pseudogene. The CDR3 has 13 residues. Here the CDR3 reads CASSRQRGYEQYF. The CDR3 nucleotides are TGTGCCAGCAGCCGTCAGCGGGGTTACGAGCAGTACTTC.